This entry features one TCR beta chain sequence. Trimming left V 5 bases short and J 2 bases short, with 12 bases between. CDR3 length equals 14 residues. CDR1 is MDHEN and CDR2 is SYDVKM in the germline V gene. This sample was included in a study of regulatory T cells in long-lasting Graves disease. Indicated time point: persistent/refractory GD, antithyroid drugs over 5 years with positive TRAb. The TCR library was made from RNA extracted from PBMCs. Through Arm-PCR of CDR3 regions and iRepertoire HTBI primers, TCR beta libraries were built. One entry per CDR3 protein, called by TCRdb with MiXCR from the multiplex PCR reads. The sample yields roughly 700,000 distinct CDR3 sequences, about 30% seen once.

The TCR sequence derives from a female donor with Graves disease. This chain links TRBV28 with TRBJ1-2; D is perhaps TRBD1 (5 bases). This sample comprised peripheral blood mononuclear cells (PBMCs), obtained when the disease was refractory, from a patient treated with antithyroid drugs. The CDR3 is CASSIPRGNYGYTF. CDR3 nucleotide sequence: TGTGCCAGCAGTATTCCGCGGGGGAACTATGGCTACACCTTC.